The rows below give T cell receptor beta chains drawn from one sample of a study of PD-1 blockade in classical Hodgkin lymphoma. Clones were sequenced by immunoSEQ multiplex PCR, and TCRdb holds only the in-frame ones, with some missing. Of 20,000 or so clones in the sample, around 70% were seen once. Sequenced material: peripheral blood mononuclear cells (PBMCs), taken before the second cycle of nivolumab. Receptor source: a human donor with classical Hodgkin lymphoma. CDR3s include the opening cysteine and the closing phenylalanine or tryptophan. A D gene is named only where the DNA matches it firmly. Expanded clones are given a class, and other clones once, few, many or no size at all.

j_call v_call d_call clone_size cdr3_aa cdr3_nt
TRBJ2-5 TRBV9 TRBD2 NA CASSVGLAGGNQETQYF TGTGCCAGCAGCGTAGGGCTAGCGGGAGGCAACCAAGAGACCCAGTACTTC
TRBJ2-1 TRBV19 TRBD2 NA CASSNPGLADDEQFF TGTGCCAGTAGTAATCCGGGACTAGCGGATGATGAGCAGTTCTTC
TRBJ2-2 TRBV27 TRBD1 NA CASSDIGQGYTGELFF TGTGCCAGCAGTGACATAGGACAGGGTTACACCGGGGAGCTGTTTTTT
TRBJ2-1 TRBV7-9 TRBD2 NA CASSLSGLAGIGLGNEQFF TGTGCCAGCAGCTTATCTGGACTAGCGGGTATCGGACTTGGCAATGAGCAGTTCTTC
TRBJ1-1 TRBV18 NA NA CASSQQEMNTEAFF TGTGCCAGCTCACAACAGGAGATGAACACTGAAGCTTTCTTT
TRBJ2-3 TRBV5-1 NA NA CASSLGVRDSTDTQYF TGCGCCAGCAGCTTGGGGGTTCGGGATTCCACAGATACGCAGTATTTT
TRBJ1-2 TRBV10-3 TRBD1 NA CAISEGTGGYTF TGTGCCATCAGTGAGGGGACAGGCGGCTACACCTTC
TRBJ2-1 TRBV5-1 NA few CASTQGVSNEQFF TGCGCCAGCACACAGGGAGTTAGCAATGAGCAGTTCTTC
TRBJ1-1 TRBV14 TRBD1 NA CASSDGTGNVQNTEAFF TGTGCCAGCAGCGATGGGACAGGGAACGTCCAGAACACTGAAGCTTTCTTT
TRBJ1-2 TRBV7-9 NA NA CASSPGVGENYGYTF TGTGCCAGCAGCCCTGGCGTAGGCGAAAACTATGGCTACACCTTC
TRBJ2-2 TRBV5-1 TRBD2 NA CASREGGENTGELFF TGCGCCAGCCGGGAGGGCGGAGAGAACACCGGGGAGCTGTTTTTT
TRBJ2-3 TRBV28 TRBD2 NA CASTTPAGGPGADTQYF TGTGCCAGCACCACACCGGCGGGAGGGCCAGGGGCAGATACGCAGTATTTT
TRBJ2-4 TRBV5-1 NA NA CASSLTGAGLAKNIQYF TGCGCCAGCAGCTTGACCGGCGCCGGTTTAGCCAAAAACATTCAGTACTTC
TRBJ2-2 TRBV25-1 TRBD2 NA CASSSTSGVTGELFF TGTGCCAGCAGCTCGACTAGCGGGGTTACCGGGGAGCTGTTTTTT
TRBJ2-1 TRBV5-6 NA medium-sized CASSLGGYSYNEQFF TGTGCCAGCAGCTTGGGGGGATACTCCTACAATGAGCAGTTCTTC